This TCR beta chain derives from a study of blood T cells in healthy people across ages. Findings and limits, study-wide: Researchers deemed the diversity estimates from one million T cells underestimates.

The CDR3 length is 15 residues. Germline V gene sequence: CDR1 SGHRS, CDR2 YFSETQ. Trimming cost V 4 bases and J 9 bases; bases outside gene matches: 16. In regard to this clonotype: Its target is not known.

The use of a sample-barcoded 5' primer and a J-beta primer mix characterized a second PCR of about 6 to 12 cycles. Sequencing yielded, for each sample, at least 3 million paired-end reads carrying CDR3. MiXCR, run by TCRdb on the 5' RACE reads, gives a single entry per CDR3 protein. The top ten clones hold about 30% of a sample with almost 300,000 distinct CDR3 sequences, about 25% of them seen once. Sequencing used blood. The rearrangement links TRBV5-1 to TRBJ2-7, with TRBD2 matching 7 bases. The sequence derives from a woman in her 70s in good health. The DNA for the CDR3 is TGCGCCAGCAGCAAAGCCCTCTCAGAGCGGGATGTGCAGTACTTC. Translating it yields CASSKALSERDVQYF.